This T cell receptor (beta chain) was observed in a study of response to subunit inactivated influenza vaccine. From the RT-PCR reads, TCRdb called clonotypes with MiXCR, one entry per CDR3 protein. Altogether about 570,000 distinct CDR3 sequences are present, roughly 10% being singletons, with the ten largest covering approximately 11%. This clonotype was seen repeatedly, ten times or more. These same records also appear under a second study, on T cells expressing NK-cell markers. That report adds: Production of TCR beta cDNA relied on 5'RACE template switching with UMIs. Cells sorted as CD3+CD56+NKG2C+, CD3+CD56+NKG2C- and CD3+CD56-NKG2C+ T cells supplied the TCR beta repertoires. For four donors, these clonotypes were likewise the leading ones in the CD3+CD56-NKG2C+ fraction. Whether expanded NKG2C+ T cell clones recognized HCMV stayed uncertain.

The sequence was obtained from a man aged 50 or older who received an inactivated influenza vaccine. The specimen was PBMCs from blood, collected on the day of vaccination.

CDR3 residues: CASSSPAGTADTQYF. The CDR3 DNA is TGTGCCAGCAGCTCCCCAGCGGGAACAGCAGATACGCAGTATTTT. The chain couples TRBV7-9 to TRBJ2-3; 7 nucleotides agree with TRBD2. Trimming at V came to 4 bases and at J to 4 bases, leaving 8 bases not matched to a gene. CDR1 is SEHNR and CDR2 is FQNEAQ in the germline V gene (reference sequence). CDR3 size: 15 residues.